Listed below are T cell receptor beta chains from one sample, sequenced in a study of blood T cell repertoires in COVID-19. Here immunoSEQ multiplex PCR was the method, and the copy in TCRdb shows in-frame clones only, minus some. The profile shows about 50,000 clones, 91% of them singletons. Material for sequencing was peripheral blood. Receptor source: a man aged 45-65 years with active COVID-19. Both conserved end residues are part of each CDR3. The order of the fields is D gene, J gene, V gene, CDR3 protein. The D gene is left open where the match is weak.

>TRBD2|TRBJ2-3|TRBV10-2
CASSSLAGGPGTDTQYF
>.|TRBJ1-6|TRBV6-6
CASGSRGGNSPLHF
>TRBD2|TRBJ2-1|TRBV6-2/TRBV6-3
CASSNSGGADEQFF
>TRBD1|TRBJ1-6|TRBV19
CASSSRDRHSPLHF
>.|TRBJ1-3|TRBV18
CASSPRRQAGGNTIYF
>TRBD1|TRBJ1-2|TRBV18
CASSPTGGGYTF
>.|TRBJ2-7|TRBV5-1
CASSPSYEQYF
>TRBD2|TRBJ2-3|TRBV4-3
CASSQDTLAGGNTQYF
>TRBD1|TRBJ1-4|TRBV27
CASRYRGEGEKLFF
>TRBD2|TRBJ2-7|TRBV2
CASSTDSGSRNEQYF
>.|TRBJ2-7|TRBV7-2
CASSFSRGANYEQYF
>TRBD1|TRBJ1-1|TRBV11-2
CASSLAGGGTEAFF
>TRBD1|TRBJ2-6|TRBV19
CASSTQGAGANVLTF
>.|TRBJ2-7|TRBV2
CASSGTRVYEQYF
>TRBD2|TRBJ2-5|TRBV5-6
CASSLGLVTPGGETQYF
>.|TRBJ2-7|TRBV20-1
CSASGTGEEQYF
>TRBD2|TRBJ2-7|TRBV5-6
CASSLGPSGTYEQYF
>.|TRBJ2-7|TRBV29-1
CSVEDLSTGEQYF
>TRBD1|TRBJ2-5|TRBV24-1
CATSDPTGTETQYF
>TRBD2|TRBJ2-5|TRBV19
CASSTMTSGYQETQYF
>TRBD2|TRBJ2-3|TRBV5-4
CASSPTSSDTQYF
>TRBD1|TRBJ2-5|TRBV27
CASSTIDRGQKTQYF
>TRBD2|TRBJ2-5|TRBV7-9
CASMGEERGIQETQYF